The rows below give T cell receptor beta chains drawn from one sample of a study of blood T cell repertoires in COVID-19. TCRdb's copy holds only in-frame clones and misses some; the assay was immunoSEQ multiplex PCR. The sample records 300,000 to 450,000 clones, about nine tenths being singletons. What was sequenced was PBMCs or T cells enriched from blood (not recorded which). These receptors all stem from a woman aged 25 to 39 who had been exposed to COVID-19. The CDR3 runs from the conserved cysteine through the conserved F or W. The D gene is left open where the match is weak. Not every row has a clone size; where given, it reads once, few, many or a size class.

TRBJ1-5 - TRBD1 TRBV5-4 TGTGCCAGCAGCCGCGACGGAGGGGGCGTTCAGCCCCAGCATTTT CASSRDGGGVQPQHF
TRBJ1-3 - - TRBV12-3/TRBV12-4 TGTGCCAGCAGGGTTGCGGATGGAAACACCATATATTTT CASRVADGNTIYF
TRBJ1-6 once - TRBV6-4 TGTGCCAGCAGTGACTCGAGCCAGGGAAATTCACCCCTCCACTTT CASSDSSQGNSPLHF
TRBJ2-7 - - TRBV12-1 TGTGCCAGCAGCTTTGGGGAGCCGACTAGCGGGAGCATCCACGAGCAGTACTTC CASSFGEPTSGSIHEQYF
TRBJ2-5 - TRBD1 TRBV13 TGTGCCAGCAGGCAGACAGGGGCTGAGGAGACCCAGTACTTC CASRQTGAEETQYF
TRBJ1-1 - - TRBV19 TGTGCCAGTAGTACACAGGCCTACACTGAAGCTTTCTTT CASSTQAYTEAFF
TRBJ2-3 - TRBD1 TRBV11-2 TGTGCCAGCAGCTTACTGACAGGGGTCCCCGCAGATACGCAGTATTTT CASSLLTGVPADTQYF
TRBJ2-1 - - TRBV19 TGTGCCAGTAGTTCTACAGGTCTATCCTACAATGAGCAGTTCTTC CASSSTGLSYNEQFF
TRBJ1-1 - - TRBV12-5 TGTGCTAGTGGAGAGACAGCGTCGAACACTGAAGCTTTCTTT CASGETASNTEAFF
TRBJ2-2 - - TRBV2 TGTGCCAGCAGGGAACTAGTTACCTTTGTCACCGGGGAGCTGTTTTTT CASRELVTFVTGELFF
TRBJ2-3 - TRBD2 TRBV6-5 TGTGCCAGCAGTCGTGGGACTAGCTTTACGCAGTATTTT CASSRGTSFTQYF
TRBJ2-1 once - TRBV10-3 TGTGCCATCAGTGAGAATATCGGGGCGGAGGGCTACAATGAGCAGTTCTTC CAISENIGAEGYNEQFF
TRBJ1-1 - - TRBV6-5 TGTGCCAGCAGTTACTTTTATCCGGCAGGGAACACTGAAGCTTTCTTT CASSYFYPAGNTEAFF
TRBJ2-7 - TRBD2 TRBV5-1 TGCGCCAGCAGCCTGACTAGCGGGCTCTACGAGCAGTACTTC CASSLTSGLYEQYF
TRBJ1-1 once TRBD1 TRBV10-3 TGTGCCACCGAGGGACAGTCGAACACTGAAGCTTTCTTT CATEGQSNTEAFF
TRBJ2-7 - - TRBV2 TGTGCCAGCAGTCATCGGACAGTTTTCACCTACGAGCAGTACTTC CASSHRTVFTYEQYF
TRBJ1-4 - - TRBV14 TGTGCCAGCAGCCGGCGGCGTCGCGGTGAAAAACTGTTTTTT CASSRRRRGEKLFF
TRBJ2-7 - - TRBV7-8 TGTGCCAGCAGCTTAAGTCGGCGGGACGGCGAGCAGTACTTC CASSLSRRDGEQYF